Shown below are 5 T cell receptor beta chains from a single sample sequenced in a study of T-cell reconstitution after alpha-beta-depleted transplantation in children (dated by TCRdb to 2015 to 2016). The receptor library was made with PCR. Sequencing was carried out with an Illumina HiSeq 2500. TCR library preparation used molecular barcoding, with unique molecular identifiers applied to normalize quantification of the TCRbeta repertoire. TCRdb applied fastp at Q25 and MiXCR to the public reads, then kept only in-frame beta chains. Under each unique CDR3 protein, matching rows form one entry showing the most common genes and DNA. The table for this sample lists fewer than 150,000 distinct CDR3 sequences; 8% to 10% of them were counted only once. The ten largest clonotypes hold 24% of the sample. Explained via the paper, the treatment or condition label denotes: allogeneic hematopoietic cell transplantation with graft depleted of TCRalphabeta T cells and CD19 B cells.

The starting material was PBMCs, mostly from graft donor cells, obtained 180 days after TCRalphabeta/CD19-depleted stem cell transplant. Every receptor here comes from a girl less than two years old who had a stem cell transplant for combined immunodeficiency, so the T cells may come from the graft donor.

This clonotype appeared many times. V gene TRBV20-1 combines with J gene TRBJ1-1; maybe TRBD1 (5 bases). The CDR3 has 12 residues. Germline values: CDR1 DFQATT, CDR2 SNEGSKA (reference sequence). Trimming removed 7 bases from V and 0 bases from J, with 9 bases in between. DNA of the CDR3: TGCAGTGTAAGGGGTCTGAACACTGAAGCTTTCTTT. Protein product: CSVRGLNTEAFF.

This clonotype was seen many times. CDR3 protein: CASSLGAGGWLYTGELFF. CDR3 DNA: TGTGCCAGCAGCTTAGGGGCAGGGGGGTGGCTTTACACCGGGGAGCTGTTTTTT. The gene calls are TRBV11-2 and TRBJ2-2, with D possibly being TRBD1 (7 bases). The CDR3 has 18 amino acids. CDR1 SGHAT and CDR2 FQNNGV come from the germline V gene. V lost 1 base to trimming and J lost 3 bases, with 18 bases between them. The full variable domain, completed using reference TRBV11-2 and TRBJ2-2, is EAGVAQSPRYKIIEKRQSVAFWCNPISGHATLYWYQQILGQGPKLLIQFQNNGVVDDSQLPKDRFSAERLKGVDSTLKIQPAKLEDSAVYLCASSLGAGGWLYTGELFFGEGSRLTVL.

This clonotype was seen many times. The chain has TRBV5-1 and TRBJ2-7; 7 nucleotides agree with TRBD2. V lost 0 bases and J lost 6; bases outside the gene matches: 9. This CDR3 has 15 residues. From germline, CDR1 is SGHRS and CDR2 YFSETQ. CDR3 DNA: TGCGCCAGCAGCTTGGTTACTAGCGCGGGTGCCGAGCAGTACTTC. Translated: CASSLVTSAGAEQYF.

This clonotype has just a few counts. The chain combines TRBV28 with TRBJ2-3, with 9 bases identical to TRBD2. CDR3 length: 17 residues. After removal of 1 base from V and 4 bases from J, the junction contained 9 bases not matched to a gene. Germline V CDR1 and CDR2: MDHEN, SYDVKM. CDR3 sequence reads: CASSLLSSGSIADTQYF. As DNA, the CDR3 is TGTGCCAGCAGTTTATTGAGTAGCGGGAGTATAGCAGATACGCAGTATTTT.

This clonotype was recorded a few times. The CDR3 region has the DNA TGTGCCAGCAGCCCGACCGCCGGCAGGGGTGCAGATACGCAGTATTTT. As protein: CASSPTAGRGADTQYF. The chain carries TRBV7-8 and TRBJ2-3, with a weak D call TRBD1 (6 bases). CDR3 length: 16 amino acids. From germline, CDR1 is SGHVS and CDR2 FQNEAQ. V lost 5 bases to trimming and J lost 4 bases, with 19 bases between them.